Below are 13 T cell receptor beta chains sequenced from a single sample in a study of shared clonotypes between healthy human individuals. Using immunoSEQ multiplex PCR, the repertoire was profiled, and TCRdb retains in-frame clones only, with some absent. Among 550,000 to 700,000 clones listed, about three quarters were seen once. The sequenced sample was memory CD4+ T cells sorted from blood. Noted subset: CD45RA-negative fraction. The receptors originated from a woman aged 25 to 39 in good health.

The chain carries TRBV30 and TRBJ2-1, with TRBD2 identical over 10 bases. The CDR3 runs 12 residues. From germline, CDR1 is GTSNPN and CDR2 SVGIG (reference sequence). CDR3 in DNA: TGTGTCCTCACTAGCGGGATGGGTGAGCAGTTCTTC. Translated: CVLTSGMGEQFF.

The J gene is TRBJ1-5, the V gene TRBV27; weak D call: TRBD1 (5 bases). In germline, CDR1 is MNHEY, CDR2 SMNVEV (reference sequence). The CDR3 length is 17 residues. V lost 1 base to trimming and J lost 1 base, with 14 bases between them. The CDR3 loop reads CASSLYPPGGSNQPQHF. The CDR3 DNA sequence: TGTGCCAGCAGTTTATATCCCCCGGGGGGGAGCAATCAGCCCCAGCATTTT.

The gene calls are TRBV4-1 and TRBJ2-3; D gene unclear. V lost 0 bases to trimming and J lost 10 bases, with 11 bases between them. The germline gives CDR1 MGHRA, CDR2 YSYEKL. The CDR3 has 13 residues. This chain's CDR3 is CASSQDGSRAQYF. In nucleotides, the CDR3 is TGCGCCAGCAGCCAAGATGGGTCTAGGGCGCAGTATTTT.

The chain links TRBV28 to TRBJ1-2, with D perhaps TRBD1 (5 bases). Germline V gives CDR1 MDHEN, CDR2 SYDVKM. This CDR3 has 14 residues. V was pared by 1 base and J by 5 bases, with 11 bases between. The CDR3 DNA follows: TGTGCCAGCAGTTTATCACAGAAGGGGTATGGCTACACCTTC. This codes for CASSLSQKGYGYTF.

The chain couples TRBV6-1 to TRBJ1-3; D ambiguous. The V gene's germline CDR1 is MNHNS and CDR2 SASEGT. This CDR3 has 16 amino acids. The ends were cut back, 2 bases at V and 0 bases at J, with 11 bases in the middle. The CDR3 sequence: CASSEPQLSSGNTIYF. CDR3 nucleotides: TGTGCCAGCAGTGAACCTCAGCTGAGCTCTGGAAACACCATATATTTT.

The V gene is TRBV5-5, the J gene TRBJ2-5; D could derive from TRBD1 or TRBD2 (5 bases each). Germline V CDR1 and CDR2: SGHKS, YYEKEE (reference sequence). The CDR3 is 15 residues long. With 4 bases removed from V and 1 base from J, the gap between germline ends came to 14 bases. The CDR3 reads CASSRGWGIQETQYF. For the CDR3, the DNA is TGTGCCAGCAGCCGGGGCTGGGGAATCCAAGAGACCCAGTACTTC. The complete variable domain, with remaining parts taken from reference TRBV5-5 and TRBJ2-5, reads DAGVTQSPTHLIKTRGQQVTLRCSPISGHKSVSWYQQVLGQGPQFIFQYYEKEERGRGNFPDRFSARQFPNYSSELNVNALLLGDSALYLCASSRGWGIQETQYFGPGTRLLVL.

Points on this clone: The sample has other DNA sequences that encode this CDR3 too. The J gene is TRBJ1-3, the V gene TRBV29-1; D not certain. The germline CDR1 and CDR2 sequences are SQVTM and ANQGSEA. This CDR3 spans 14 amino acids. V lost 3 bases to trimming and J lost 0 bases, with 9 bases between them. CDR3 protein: CSVDRRSSGNTIYF. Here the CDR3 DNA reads TGCAGCGTTGATCGTAGAAGCTCTGGAAACACCATATATTTT.

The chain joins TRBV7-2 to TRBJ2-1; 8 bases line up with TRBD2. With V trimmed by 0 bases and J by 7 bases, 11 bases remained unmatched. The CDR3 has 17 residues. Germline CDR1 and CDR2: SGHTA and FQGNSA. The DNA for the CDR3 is TGTGCCAGCAGCTTAGCACTGGGAGCGGGAGTTCGGAATGAGCAGTTCTTC. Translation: CASSLALGAGVRNEQFF.

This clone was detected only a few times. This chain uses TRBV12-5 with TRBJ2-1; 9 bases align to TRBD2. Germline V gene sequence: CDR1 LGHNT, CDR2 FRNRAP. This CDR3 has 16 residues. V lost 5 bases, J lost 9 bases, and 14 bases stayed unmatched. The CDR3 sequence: CASGPGGSGRHIEQFF. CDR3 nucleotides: TGTGCTAGTGGTCCCGGCGGTAGCGGGAGACACATTGAGCAGTTCTTC.

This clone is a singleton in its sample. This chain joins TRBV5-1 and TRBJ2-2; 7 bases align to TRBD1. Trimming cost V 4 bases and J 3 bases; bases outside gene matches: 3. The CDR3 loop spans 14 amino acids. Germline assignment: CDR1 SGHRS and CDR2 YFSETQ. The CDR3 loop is CASSPTGDTGELFF. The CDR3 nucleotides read TGCGCCAGCAGCCCCACAGGGGACACCGGGGAGCTGTTTTTT.

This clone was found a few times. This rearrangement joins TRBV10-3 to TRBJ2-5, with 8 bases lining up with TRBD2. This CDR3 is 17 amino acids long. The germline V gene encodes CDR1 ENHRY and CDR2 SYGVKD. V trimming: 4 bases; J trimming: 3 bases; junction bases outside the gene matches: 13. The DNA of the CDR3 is TGTGCCATCAGTGCCCAACCAGGGCGGGAGGTAGAAGAGACCCAGTACTTC. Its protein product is CAISAQPGREVEETQYF.

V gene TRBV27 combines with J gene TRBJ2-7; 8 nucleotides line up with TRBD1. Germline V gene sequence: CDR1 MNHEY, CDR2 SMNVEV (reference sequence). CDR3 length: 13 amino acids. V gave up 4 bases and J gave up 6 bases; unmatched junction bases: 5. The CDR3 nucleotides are TGTGCCAGCAGTTCCACGGACAGGGCCGAGCAGTACTTC. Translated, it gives CASSSTDRAEQYF.

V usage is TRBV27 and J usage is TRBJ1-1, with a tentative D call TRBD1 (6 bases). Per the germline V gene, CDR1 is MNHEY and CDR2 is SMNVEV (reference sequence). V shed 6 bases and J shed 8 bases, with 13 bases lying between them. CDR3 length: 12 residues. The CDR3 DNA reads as TGTGCCAGCAGGACAGGTCTGTTGGAAGCTTTCTTT. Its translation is CASRTGLLEAFF.